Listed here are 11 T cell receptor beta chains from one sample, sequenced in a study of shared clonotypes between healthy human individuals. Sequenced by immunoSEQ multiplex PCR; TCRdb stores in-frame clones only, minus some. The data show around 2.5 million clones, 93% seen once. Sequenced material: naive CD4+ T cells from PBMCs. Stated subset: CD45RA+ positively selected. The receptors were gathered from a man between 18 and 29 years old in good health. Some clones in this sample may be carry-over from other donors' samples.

The CDR3 loop reads CASSLGAGGGGDTQYF. For the CDR3, the DNA is TGTGCCAGCAGCTTAGGAGCGGGAGGAGGTGGGGATACGCAGTATTTT. V and J are TRBV7-7 and TRBJ2-3; TRBD2 matches 9 bases. CDR3 length: 16 amino acids. CDR1 and CDR2 (germline): SSHAT, FNYEAQ (reference sequence). Losses at the gene ends were 1 base for V and 6 bases for J; bases not matched to a gene: 8.

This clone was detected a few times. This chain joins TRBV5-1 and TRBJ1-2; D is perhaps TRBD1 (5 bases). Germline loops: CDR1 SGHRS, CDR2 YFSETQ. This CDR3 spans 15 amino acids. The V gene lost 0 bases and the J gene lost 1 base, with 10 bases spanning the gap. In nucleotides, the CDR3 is TGCGCCAGCAGCTTGGCCAGGGAAATTAACTATGGCTACACCTTC. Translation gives CASSLAREINYGYTF.

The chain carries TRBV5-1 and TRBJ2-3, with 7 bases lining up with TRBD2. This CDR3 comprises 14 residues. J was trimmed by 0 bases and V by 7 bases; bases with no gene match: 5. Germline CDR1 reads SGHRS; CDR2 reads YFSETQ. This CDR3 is CASQTGLSTDTQYF. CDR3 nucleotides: TGCGCCAGCCAAACGGGACTAAGCACAGATACGCAGTATTTT.

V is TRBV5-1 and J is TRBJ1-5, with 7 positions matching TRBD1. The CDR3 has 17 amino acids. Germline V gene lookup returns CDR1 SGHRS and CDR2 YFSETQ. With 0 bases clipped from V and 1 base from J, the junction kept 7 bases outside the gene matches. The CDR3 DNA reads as TGCGCCAGCAGCTTGGTACCAGGGGGAAAAAGCAATCAGCCCCAGCATTTT. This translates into CASSLVPGGKSNQPQHF.

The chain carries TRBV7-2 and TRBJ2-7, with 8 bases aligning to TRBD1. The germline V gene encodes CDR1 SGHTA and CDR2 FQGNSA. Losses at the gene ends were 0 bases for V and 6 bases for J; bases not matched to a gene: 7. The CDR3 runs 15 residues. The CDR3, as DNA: TGTGCCAGCAGCTTAGCCGCAGGGGGCATGGCCGAGCAGTACTTC. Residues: CASSLAAGGMAEQYF.

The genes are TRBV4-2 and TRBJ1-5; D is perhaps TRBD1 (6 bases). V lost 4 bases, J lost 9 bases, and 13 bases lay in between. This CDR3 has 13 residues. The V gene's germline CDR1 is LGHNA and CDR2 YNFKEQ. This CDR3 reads CASSPGRGVPQHF. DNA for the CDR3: TGTGCCAGCAGCCCTGGGAGGGGGGTGCCCCAGCATTTT.

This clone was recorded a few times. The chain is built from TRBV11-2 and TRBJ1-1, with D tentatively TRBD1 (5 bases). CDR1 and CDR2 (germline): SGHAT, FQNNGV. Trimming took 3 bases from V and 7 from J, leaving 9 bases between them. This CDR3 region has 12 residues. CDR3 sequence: CASSLGLNEAFF. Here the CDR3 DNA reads TGTGCCAGCAGCTTGGGGCTGAATGAAGCTTTCTTT.

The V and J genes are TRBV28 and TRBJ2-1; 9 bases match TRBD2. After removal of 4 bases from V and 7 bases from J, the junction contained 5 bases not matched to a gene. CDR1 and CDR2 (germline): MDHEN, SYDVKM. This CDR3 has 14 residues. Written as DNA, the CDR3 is TGTGCCAGCAGTTCGGGCGGGAGGGTGAATGAGCAGTTCTTC. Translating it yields CASSSGGRVNEQFF.

CDR3 protein: CASMVLAGLSGEQFF. The CDR3, as DNA: TGCGCCAGCATGGTACTAGCGGGATTGTCAGGAGAGCAGTTCTTC. The J gene is TRBJ2-1, the V gene TRBV5-1, with 10 nucleotides matching TRBD2. The length of the CDR3 is 15 residues. Germline lookup yields CDR1 SGHRS and CDR2 YFSETQ. The junction had 13 bases not matched to a gene; V was cut back by 6 bases and J by 10 bases.

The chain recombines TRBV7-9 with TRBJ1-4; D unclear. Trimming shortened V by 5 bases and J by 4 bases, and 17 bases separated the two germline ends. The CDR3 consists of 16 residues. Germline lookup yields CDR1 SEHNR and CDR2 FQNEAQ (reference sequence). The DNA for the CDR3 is TGTGCCAGCAGCACCAGACCGACACAGCGTAATGAAAAACTGTTTTTT. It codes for CASSTRPTQRNEKLFF.

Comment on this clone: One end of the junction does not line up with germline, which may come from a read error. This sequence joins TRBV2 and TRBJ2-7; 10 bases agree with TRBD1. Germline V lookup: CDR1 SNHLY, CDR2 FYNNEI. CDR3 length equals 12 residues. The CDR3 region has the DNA TGTGCCAGCAGTGAAGATTTGGGACAGGGGATATTC. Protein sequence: CASSEDLGQGIF.